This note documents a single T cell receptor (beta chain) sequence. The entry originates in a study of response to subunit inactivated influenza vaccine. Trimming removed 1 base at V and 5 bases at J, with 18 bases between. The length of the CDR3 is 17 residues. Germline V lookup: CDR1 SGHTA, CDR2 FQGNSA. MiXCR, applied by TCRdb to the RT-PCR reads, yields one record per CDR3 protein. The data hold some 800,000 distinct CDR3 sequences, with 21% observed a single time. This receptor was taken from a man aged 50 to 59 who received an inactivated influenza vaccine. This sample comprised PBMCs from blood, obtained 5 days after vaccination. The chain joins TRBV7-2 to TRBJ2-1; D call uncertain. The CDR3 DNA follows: TGTGCCAGCAGCTTAGTGGGCCTTTCCAAAAGGGACAATGAGCAGTTCTTC. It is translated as CASSLVGLSKRDNEQFF.